These T cell receptor beta chains were read from a single sample in a study of human T cells and chemical hapten exposure. TCRdb called the RACE reads again in MiXCR, with one record for every CDR3 protein. The table shows about 260,000 distinct CDR3 sequences, with roughly 8.9% occurring only once. Sequencing used whole blood, obtained in connection with sensitization to the hapten diphenylcyclopropenone (DPC). The receptors originated from a woman between 40 and 55 years old with alopecia areata. Some clones in this sample may be carry-over from other donors' samples. The CDR3 runs from the conserved cysteine through the conserved F or W. A D gene is named only where the DNA matches it firmly. The size entry is marked missing in some rows and otherwise reads once, few, many or a size class.

J gene | V gene | D gene | clone size | CDR3 DNA | CDR3 protein
TRBJ1-3 | TRBV6-5 | . | . | TGTGCCAGCAGTTACTCGACAGTCTCTGGAAACACCATATATTTT | CASSYSTVSGNTIYF
TRBJ2-3 | TRBV5-1 | . | . | TGCGCCAGCAGCTTGGTTGGCGGAGATCTCACAGATACGCAGTATTTT | CASSLVGGDLTDTQYF
TRBJ2-7 | TRBV27 | . | few | TGTGCCAGCTCTAAAAGGGCCTCCTACGAGCAGTACTTC | CASSKRASYEQYF
TRBJ2-1 | TRBV25-1 | TRBD2 | few | TGTGCCAGCAGTGAAGCGGGAGGGCGCTACAATGAGCAGTTCTTC | CASSEAGGRYNEQFF
TRBJ2-1 | TRBV24-1 | TRBD1 | few | TGTGCCACCAGTGATACGGGACAGGGGAGGAATGAGCAGTTCTTC | CATSDTGQGRNEQFF
TRBJ2-7 | TRBV28 | . | few | TGTGCCAGCAGTTTAACGGGGGGCAGGGCCGAGCAGTACTTC | CASSLTGGRAEQYF
TRBJ1-6 | TRBV12-3/TRBV12-4 | TRBD1 | . | TGTGCCAGCAGTTCCCAGGGGGCGGGCAATTCACCCCTCCACTTT | CASSSQGAGNSPLHF
TRBJ2-1 | TRBV7-9 | TRBD2 | many | TGTGCCAGCAGCTTAGGGGAGGGACTAGCGGGAGTCGGTGAGCAGTTCTTC | CASSLGEGLAGVGEQFF
TRBJ2-3 | TRBV20-1 | . | few | TGCAGTGCTAGACTAAGTTGGGGGATAAGCACAGATACGCAGTATTTT | CSARLSWGISTDTQYF
TRBJ2-4 | TRBV7-2 | TRBD1 | . | TGTGCCAGCAGCTTAGTTTCAGGGGGCGCGGCCCAGGGACAGTACTTC | CASSLVSGGAAQGQYF
TRBJ2-6 | TRBV7-2 | . | few | TGTGCCAGCAGCTTAGGCGGGGTATCTGGGGCCAACGTCCTGACTTTC | CASSLGGVSGANVLTF
TRBJ2-5 | TRBV6-2/TRBV6-3 | . | many | TGTGCCAGCAGTTTCCACCGGGACCGAGGGGCGGAGACCCAGTACTTC | CASSFHRDRGAETQYF
TRBJ1-2 | TRBV4-2 | TRBD1 | . | TGTGCCAGCAGCCCCTCAGAGGGACAGAACTATGGCTACACCTTC | CASSPSEGQNYGYTF
TRBJ1-3 | TRBV28 | . | many | TGTGCCAGCAGTTTGCAGGGGAGCTCTGGAAACACCATATATTTT | CASSLQGSSGNTIYF
TRBJ2-7 | TRBV5-1 | . | few | TGCGCCAGCAGCTTGACAAGGAACTACGAGCAGTACTTC | CASSLTRNYEQYF
TRBJ2-1 | TRBV6-2/TRBV6-3 | . | few | TGTGCCAGCAGTTGGTCCTCGATCTATGAGCAGTTCTTC | CASSWSSIYEQFF
TRBJ2-7 | TRBV12-3/TRBV12-4 | TRBD2 | . | TGTGCCAGCAGTTTACGGTCTAGCGGGGGGTACGAGCAGTACTTC | CASSLRSSGGYEQYF
TRBJ1-3 | TRBV6-1 | . | many | TGTGCCAGCAGTGAAGCACACAGGGCGACTGGAAACACCATATATTTT | CASSEAHRATGNTIYF
TRBJ2-7 | TRBV4-3 | . | many | TGCGCCAGCAGCCAAGAGAACTCCTACGAGCAGTACTTC | CASSQENSYEQYF
TRBJ1-1 | TRBV5-5 | TRBD1 | . | TGTGCCAGCAGCTTGGTCGAACAGGGGTACAGTGAAGCTTTCTTT | CASSLVEQGYSEAFF
TRBJ2-5 | TRBV6-1 | TRBD1 | few | TGTGCCAGCAGTGTCCTGACAGGGATGTACCAAGAGACCCAGTACTTC | CASSVLTGMYQETQYF
TRBJ2-7 | TRBV7-9 | TRBD2 | few | TGTGCCAGCAGCCCCGGGACTAGCGTAACCTACGAGCAGTACTTC | CASSPGTSVTYEQYF
TRBJ1-2 | TRBV28 | . | . | TGTGCCAGCAGTTTAGGGGGGTCTAGCTATGGCTACACCTTC | CASSLGGSSYGYTF
TRBJ1-6 | TRBV28 | TRBD1 | . | TGTGCCAGCAGTTTGGGGGACAGCTTCCGTTCACCCCTCCACTTT | CASSLGDSFRSPLHF
TRBJ2-7 | TRBV20-1 | . | many | TGCAGTGCCTTAAAGGGCTACGAGCAGTACTTC | CSALKGYEQYF